The 20 T cell receptor beta chains given below trace back to one sample, sequenced in a study of human T cells and chemical hapten exposure. Total RNA was isolated from whole blood that had not been fractionated. TCRdb recomputed calls from the 5' RACE reads with MiXCR, one row per CDR3 protein. The sample yields about 140,000 distinct CDR3 sequences, around 4.1% seen once. The receptors were gathered from a female donor in good health.

This clonotype was detected ten times or more. DNA of the CDR3: TGTGCCAGCAGTTACGGCTTGCGGGAGTGGAGAACAGATACGCAGTATTTT. This translates into CASSYGLREWRTDTQYF. The chain links TRBV6-6 to TRBJ2-3, with 7 bases lining up with TRBD2. The J segment lost 3 bases and the V segment lost 2 bases, leaving 11 bases of the junction unmatched. The CDR3 spans 17 residues. The germline V gene has CDR1 MNHNY and CDR2 SVGAGI (reference sequence).

The CDR3 loop is CATQRGRGDTQYF. The CDR3 DNA reads TGTGCCACTCAACGGGGGCGGGGAGATACGCAGTATTTT. This chain uses TRBV7-9 with TRBJ2-3; the D call may be TRBD1 or TRBD2 (6 bases each). V lost 10 bases and J 5 bases, leaving 16 bases between the germline ends. Per the germline V gene, CDR1 is SEHNR and CDR2 is FQNEAQ (reference sequence). The CDR3 contains 13 residues.

A few counts support this clonotype. This sequence joins TRBV6-5 and TRBJ1-5; 7 bases match TRBD1. Trimming cost V 4 bases and J 3 bases; bases outside gene matches: 9. The length of the CDR3 is 16 residues. The germline gives CDR1 MNHEY, CDR2 SVGAGI. The CDR3 region is CASSSLGTANNQPQHF. Here the CDR3 DNA reads TGTGCCAGCAGTTCATTAGGGACAGCTAACAATCAGCCCCAGCATTTT.

This clonotype was found a few times. CDR3: CASSPGTRRYNEQFF. The CDR3 DNA reads TGCGCCAGCAGCCCGGGGACTCGACGTTACAATGAGCAGTTCTTC. V gene TRBV4-1 combines with J gene TRBJ2-1, with D perhaps TRBD2 (6 bases). CDR3 length: 15 amino acids. V was cut by 4 bases and J by 4 bases, with 14 bases left in between. The germline gives CDR1 MGHRA, CDR2 YSYEKL.

This clonotype appeared many times. V gene TRBV7-9 combines with J gene TRBJ1-3; D is unclear. The CDR3 covers 13 residues. The V and J ends lost 3 bases and 0 bases respectively, with 3 bases between them. Per germline, CDR1 SEHNR and CDR2 FQNEAQ (reference sequence). CDR3 nucleotides: TGTGCCAGCAGCTTCCGCTCTGGAAACACCATATATTTT. Translating it yields CASSFRSGNTIYF.

Ten or more counts support this clonotype. The chain carries TRBV5-4 and TRBJ2-5; a weak D match, TRBD1 (6 bases). Trimming stripped 6 bases from V and 1 base from J, with 16 bases between. This CDR3 comprises 15 residues. Germline assignment: CDR1 SGHNT and CDR2 YYREEE (reference sequence). The chain's CDR3 is CASKDDRSPQETQYF. Here the CDR3 DNA reads TGTGCCAGCAAGGACGACAGGAGCCCCCAAGAGACCCAGTACTTC.

V gene TRBV29-1 combines with J gene TRBJ2-7; 9 positions agree with TRBD2. CDR3 length: 14 residues. The junction had 7 bases not matched to a gene; V was cut back by 4 bases and J by 3 bases. Germline V gene data show CDR1 as SQVTM and CDR2 as ANQGSEA. In nucleotides, the CDR3 is TGCAGCGTTGGCGGGGGGGGCTTTCTCTACGAGCAGTACTTC. Translated, it gives CSVGGGGFLYEQYF.

This chain links TRBV12-3 or TRBV12-4 with TRBJ1-5, with D maybe TRBD1 (5 bases). CDR3 length equals 15 residues. V lost 6 bases, J lost 0 bases, and 12 bases lay in between. In DNA, the CDR3 is TGTGCCAGCAGCCTGGGACGGTGTAGCAATCAGCCCCAGCATTTT. Its translation: CASSLGRCSNQPQHF.

This clonotype was detected ten times or more. The V and J genes are TRBV25-1 and TRBJ2-1; tentative D call: TRBD1 (6 bases). With 2 bases removed from V and 13 bases from J, the gap between germline ends came to 12 bases. CDR1 is MGHDK and CDR2 is SYGVNS in the germline V gene. This CDR3 spans 12 amino acids. The CDR3 loop reads CASSETRDNQFF. The CDR3 bases are TGTGCCAGCAGTGAAACCCGGGACAACCAGTTCTTC.

There are many counts of this clonotype. This chain connects TRBV19 to TRBJ1-2; TRBD1 might be the D (6 bases). Germline V gene data show CDR1 as LNHDA and CDR2 as SQIVND (reference sequence). CDR3 length: 13 residues. Deletions cut 3 bases from V and 3 bases from J, with 8 bases between. The CDR3 here is CASSIGQHYGYTF. The CDR3 DNA reads as TGTGCCAGTAGTATCGGACAGCACTATGGCTACACCTTC.

This clonotype was detected ten times or more. The rearrangement joins TRBV5-5 to TRBJ1-4, with 11 positions matching TRBD1. This CDR3 comprises 16 residues. Trimming cost V 4 bases and J 5 bases; bases outside gene matches: 7. Germline CDR1 reads SGHKS; CDR2 reads YYEKEE (reference sequence). The CDR3 protein is CASSRRGDRGNEKLFF. The CDR3 region has the DNA TGTGCCAGCAGCCGGCGGGGGGACAGGGGGAATGAAAAACTGTTTTTT.

A word on this clonotype: With a much larger clone just one base away, this may be a read error. The chain has TRBV19 and TRBJ2-5, with a tentative D call TRBD1 (6 bases). The CDR3 contains 13 residues. CDR1 is LNHDA and CDR2 is SQIVND in the germline V gene (reference sequence). CDR3 amino acids: CATTGRGGETQYF. The CDR3 bases are TGTGCAACCACGGGCCGAGGGGGAGAGACCCAGTACTTC.

This clonotype was seen ten or more times. The V and J genes are TRBV28 and TRBJ2-1, with unresolved D. The V end lost 4 bases, the J end lost 9 bases, and 16 bases lay between the germline ends. Looked up from germline, CDR1 is MDHEN and CDR2 is SYDVKM. This CDR3 comprises 14 residues. The CDR3 loop is CASSSPAGRTEQFF. The CDR3 DNA sequence: TGTGCCAGCAGTTCCCCTGCCGGGCGGACTGAGCAGTTCTTC.

This clonotype was observed a handful of times. The chain employs TRBV28 and TRBJ1-1; 8 bases align to TRBD1. V lost 2 bases and J lost 7; bases outside the gene matches: 12. Germline V gives CDR1 MDHEN, CDR2 SYDVKM. This CDR3 region has 16 residues. The CDR3, as DNA: TGTGCCAGCAGTTTAGGTATTAGACAGGGGAGACTTGAAGCTTTCTTT. Translation: CASSLGIRQGRLEAFF.

This clonotype was picked up many times. J is TRBJ2-3 and V is TRBV6-1; either TRBD1 or TRBD2 may supply D (5 bases each). The CDR3 runs to 12 residues. Trimming stripped 9 bases from V and 3 bases from J, with 10 bases between. The germline CDR1 and CDR2 sequences are MNHNS and SASEGT. CDR3 sequence (DNA): TGTGCCAGTGGGGCGGGTACAGATACGCAGTATTTT. This translates into CASGAGTDTQYF.

This clonotype has at least ten counts. The chain employs TRBV7-2 and TRBJ1-2; weak D call: TRBD1 (6 bases). Germline V gene sequence: CDR1 SGHTA, CDR2 FQGNSA. The CDR3 loop spans 13 amino acids. The V gene lost 1 base and the J gene lost 7 bases, with 10 bases spanning the gap. Written as DNA, the CDR3 is TGTGCCAGCAGCTTAGAGAGGACAGTTGGCTACACCTTC. Amino acids: CASSLERTVGYTF. Together with reference TRBV7-2 and TRBJ1-2, the CDR3 gives the full variable domain: GAGVSQSPSNKVTEKGKDVELRCDPISGHTALYWYRQSLGQGLEFLIYFQGNSAPDKSGLPSDRFSAERTGGSVSTLTIQRTQQEDSAVYLCASSLERTVGYTFGSGTRLTVV.

In this sample, this clonotype turned up many times. V is TRBV28 and J is TRBJ2-1; TRBD2 matches 10 bases. The CDR3 length is 22 residues. The ends lost 0 bases at V and 6 bases at J; junction bases unmatched: 23. The V gene's germline CDR1 is MDHEN and CDR2 SYDVKM. The CDR3 protein is CASSLWGVFKTSGALRSNEQFF. CDR3 DNA sequence: TGTGCCAGCAGTTTATGGGGGGTTTTTAAAACTAGCGGGGCTCTCCGTAGCAATGAGCAGTTCTTC.

This clonotype was counted ten times or more. The J gene is TRBJ2-4, the V gene TRBV18; D possibly matches TRBD1 or TRBD2 (6 bases each). CDR3 length equals 16 residues. Trimming took off 0 bases at V and 5 bases at J, with 14 bases between the two ends. Germline CDR1 is KGHSH and CDR2 is LQKENI. CDR3: CASSPPGGPWENIQYF. The CDR3 bases are TGTGCCAGCTCACCACCGGGGGGCCCTTGGGAAAACATTCAGTACTTC.

At least ten counts were recorded for this clonotype. The chain joins TRBV7-9 to TRBJ2-5, with TRBD1 as a possible D gene (5 bases). CDR3 length: 16 amino acids. The V gene's germline CDR1 is SEHNR and CDR2 FQNEAQ (reference sequence). V was clipped by 1 base and J by 5 bases, with 17 bases between them. The CDR3 DNA sequence: TGTGCCAGCAGCTTAGAAAGTCAGGGTATAGGCGAGACCCAGTACTTC. Translated: CASSLESQGIGETQYF.

This clonotype was observed at least ten times. This chain joins TRBV6-2 or TRBV6-3 and TRBJ1-3; unclear D gene. CDR3 length: 15 residues. With 0 bases removed from V and 0 bases from J, the gap between germline ends came to 6 bases. Germline CDR1 reads MNHEY; CDR2 reads SVGEGT. As DNA, the CDR3 is TGTGCCAGCAGTTACTCAGCAAACTCTGGAAACACCATATATTTT. Amino acid sequence: CASSYSANSGNTIYF.